This TCR beta chain was profiled in a study of blood T cell repertoires in COVID-19. Repertoires were generated with immunoSEQ multiplex PCR, while TCRdb's copy carries only in-frame clones and drops some. The sample yields about 200,000 clones, roughly nine tenths seen once. The CDR3 is 15 amino acids. Germline CDR1 SGHVS, CDR2 FNYEAQ. Trimming left V 5 bases short and J 9 bases short, with 20 bases between. V and J are TRBV7-6 and TRBJ2-1, with a possible D match to TRBD2 (5 bases). The clonotype comes from a woman in her 70s with acute or convalescent COVID-19. The specimen sequenced was peripheral blood. The CDR3 spells CASSPLGGRAPEQFF. DNA for the CDR3: TGTGCCAGCAGCCCCCTGGGTGGGAGAGCCCCTGAGCAGTTCTTC. Based on the CDR3 plus reference TRBV7-6 and TRBJ2-1, the full variable domain is GAGVSQSPRYKVTKRGQDVALRCDPISGHVSLYWYRQALGQGPEFLTYFNYEAQQDKSGLPNDRFSAERPEGSISTLTIQRTEQRDSAMYRCASSPLGGRAPEQFFGPGTRLTVL.